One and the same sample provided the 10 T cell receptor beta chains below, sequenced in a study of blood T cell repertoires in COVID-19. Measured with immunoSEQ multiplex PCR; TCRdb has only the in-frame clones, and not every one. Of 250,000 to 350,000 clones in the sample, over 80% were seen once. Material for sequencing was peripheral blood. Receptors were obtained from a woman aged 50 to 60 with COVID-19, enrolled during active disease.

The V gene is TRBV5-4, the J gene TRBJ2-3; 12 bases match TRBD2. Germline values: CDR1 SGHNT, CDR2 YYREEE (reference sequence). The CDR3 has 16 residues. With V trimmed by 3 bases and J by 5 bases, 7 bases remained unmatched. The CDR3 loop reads CASSSSGRAKVDTQYF. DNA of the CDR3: TGTGCCAGCAGCTCTAGCGGGAGGGCCAAGGTAGATACGCAGTATTTT.

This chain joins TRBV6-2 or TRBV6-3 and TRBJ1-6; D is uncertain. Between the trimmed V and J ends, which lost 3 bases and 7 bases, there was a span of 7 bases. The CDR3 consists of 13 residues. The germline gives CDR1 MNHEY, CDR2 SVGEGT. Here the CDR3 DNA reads TGTGCCAGCAGTTATGGAGAGAATTCACCCCTCCACTTT. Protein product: CASSYGENSPLHF.

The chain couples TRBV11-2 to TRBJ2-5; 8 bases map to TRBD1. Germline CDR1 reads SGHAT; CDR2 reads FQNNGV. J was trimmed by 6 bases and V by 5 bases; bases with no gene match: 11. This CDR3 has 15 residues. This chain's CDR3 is CASSPTWTGSKTQYF. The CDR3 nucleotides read TGTGCCAGCAGCCCGACTTGGACAGGGAGCAAGACCCAGTACTTC.

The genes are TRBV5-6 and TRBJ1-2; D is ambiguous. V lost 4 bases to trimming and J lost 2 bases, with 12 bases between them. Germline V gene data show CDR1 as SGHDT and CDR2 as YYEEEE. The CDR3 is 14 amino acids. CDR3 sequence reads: CASSPIEVNYGYTF. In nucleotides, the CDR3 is TGTGCCAGCAGCCCCATCGAGGTGAACTATGGCTACACCTTC.

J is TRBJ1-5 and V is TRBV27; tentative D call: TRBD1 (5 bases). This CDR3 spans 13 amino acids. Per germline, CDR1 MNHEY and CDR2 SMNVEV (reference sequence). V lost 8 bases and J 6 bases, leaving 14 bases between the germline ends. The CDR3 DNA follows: TGTGCCAGCGGCAGGGCAATGGTTCAGCCCCAGCATTTT. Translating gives CASGRAMVQPQHF.

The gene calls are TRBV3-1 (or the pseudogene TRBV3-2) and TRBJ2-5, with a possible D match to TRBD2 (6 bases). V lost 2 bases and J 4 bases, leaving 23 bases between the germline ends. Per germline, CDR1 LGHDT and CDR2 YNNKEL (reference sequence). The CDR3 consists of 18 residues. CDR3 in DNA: TGTGCCAGCAGCCAACTACTAAAAGGAGGGTCCTCCCGAGAGACCCAGTACTTC. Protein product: CASSQLLKGGSSRETQYF.

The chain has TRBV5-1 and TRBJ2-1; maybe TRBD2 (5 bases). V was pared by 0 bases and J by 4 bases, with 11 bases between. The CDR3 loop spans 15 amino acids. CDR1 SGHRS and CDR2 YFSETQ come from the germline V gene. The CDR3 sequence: CASSLAGNEYNEQFF. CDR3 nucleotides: TGCGCCAGCAGCTTGGCCGGGAATGAGTACAATGAGCAGTTCTTC. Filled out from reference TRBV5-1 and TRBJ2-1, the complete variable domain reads KAGVTQTPRYLIKTRGQQVTLSCSPISGHRSVSWYQQTPGQGLQFLFEYFSETQRNKGNFPGRFSGRQFSNSRSEMNVSTLELGDSALYLCASSLAGNEYNEQFFGPGTRLTVL.

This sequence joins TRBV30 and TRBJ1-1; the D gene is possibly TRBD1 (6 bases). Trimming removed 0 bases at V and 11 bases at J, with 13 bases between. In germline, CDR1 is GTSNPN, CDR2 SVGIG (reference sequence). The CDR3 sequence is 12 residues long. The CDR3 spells CAWSVHRVEAFF. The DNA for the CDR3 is TGTGCCTGGAGTGTACACAGGGTGGAGGCTTTCTTT.

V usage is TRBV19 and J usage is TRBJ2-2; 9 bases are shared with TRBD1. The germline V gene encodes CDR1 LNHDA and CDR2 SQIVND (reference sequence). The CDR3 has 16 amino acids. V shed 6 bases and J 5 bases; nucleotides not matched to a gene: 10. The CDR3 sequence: CASSTGDRVQTGELFF. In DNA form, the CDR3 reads TGTGCCAGTAGCACCGGGGACAGGGTACAGACCGGGGAGCTGTTTTTT.

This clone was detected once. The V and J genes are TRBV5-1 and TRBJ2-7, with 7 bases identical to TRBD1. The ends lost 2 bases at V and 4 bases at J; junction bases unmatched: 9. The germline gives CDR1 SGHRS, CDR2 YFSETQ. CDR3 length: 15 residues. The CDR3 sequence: CASSLRTGARYEQYF. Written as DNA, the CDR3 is TGCGCCAGCAGCTTACGGACAGGAGCCCGATACGAGCAGTACTTC. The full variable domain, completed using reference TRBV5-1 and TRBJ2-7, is KAGVTQTPRYLIKTRGQQVTLSCSPISGHRSVSWYQQTPGQGLQFLFEYFSETQRNKGNFPGRFSGRQFSNSRSEMNVSTLELGDSALYLCASSLRTGARYEQYFGPGTRLTVT.